This T cell receptor (beta chain) derives from a study of human CD8 memory T cell subsets (dated by TCRdb to 2018 to 2021). In terms of the full investigation: To assess clonal relationships, the TCRbeta repertoires of stem-like (TSTEM), progenitor exhausted-like (TPEX) and effector memory CD8+ T cell subsets were compared. Six donors each provided TSTEM, TPEX and effector memory subsets, and TCRbeta repertoires were obtained from all six. Broader findings and caveats from the paper: Only TCRbeta chains were sequenced, and repertoire comparisons were based on about six donors, with testing performed by paired t-tests and Bonferroni correction. Normalized Shannon-Wiener diversity was similarly high in TSTEM and TPEX subsets, while effector memory subsets were less diverse by comparison. Both stem-like subsets shared clonotypes with effector memory cells, but TSTEM and TPEX repertoires overlapped minimally, suggesting distinct antigen spectra. Based on Chao1 estimates, TSTEM subsets appeared to have greater repertoire diversity than TPEX subsets, which could potentially reflect a broader range of specificities.

Peripheral blood mononuclear cells were isolated from healthy donor buffy coats by density gradient separation. In the study, negative magnetic separation with EasySep or MojoSort CD8+ T cell isolation kits was used to enrich total CD8+ T cells. An RNeasy Mini Kit was used to extract total RNA from duplicate vials of roughly 160,000 sorted CD8+ T cells per subset. The PBMCs were used fresh or after being cryopreserved in fetal bovine serum with approximately 9.6% DMSO. Fluorescence-activated cell sorting on a FACSAria III was used to sort CD8+ T cell subsets to purity. A Human TCR Profiling Kit was used to prepare UMI-labeled 5' RACE TCRbeta libraries. Every TCRbeta library was prepared in parallel, with the same number of PCR cycles used for all of the libraries. Turning to the authors' computational methods: Between about 2,700 and 20,000 functional CDR3beta clonotypes were contained in each TCRbeta library. MIGEC 1.2.9 handled UMI extraction and consensus assembly, with a minimum of three reads required per UMI. In-frame CDR3beta repertoires were extracted with MiXCR 3.0.3. Each sample was downsampled to 42,000 randomly selected UMIs before diversity metrics were calculated in VDJtools 1.2.1. For each sample pair, the repertoire overlap metrics D, R and F2 were calculated in VDJtools using the top 3,000 clones. TCRdb reprocessed the reads and provides one entry for every CDR3 protein sequence; no DNA is given. The V and J calls were determined by TCRdb, not by the authors. The sample table on file contains 10,000 to 15,000 distinct CDR3 sequences. The ten largest make up over 12% of the sample.

The CDR3 spans 13 residues, from the cysteine through the phenylalanine. Only the protein is available. The germline V gene supplies CDR1 SQVTM and CDR2 ANQGSEA. With regard to this clonotype: Its cognate antigen has yet to be identified.

The sequenced material came from CD8+ T cells from PBMCs. The chain was built from TRBV29-1 and TRBJ2-1. This TCR derives from a human donor in good health. The CDR3 has the sequence CSVENDAYNEQFF.